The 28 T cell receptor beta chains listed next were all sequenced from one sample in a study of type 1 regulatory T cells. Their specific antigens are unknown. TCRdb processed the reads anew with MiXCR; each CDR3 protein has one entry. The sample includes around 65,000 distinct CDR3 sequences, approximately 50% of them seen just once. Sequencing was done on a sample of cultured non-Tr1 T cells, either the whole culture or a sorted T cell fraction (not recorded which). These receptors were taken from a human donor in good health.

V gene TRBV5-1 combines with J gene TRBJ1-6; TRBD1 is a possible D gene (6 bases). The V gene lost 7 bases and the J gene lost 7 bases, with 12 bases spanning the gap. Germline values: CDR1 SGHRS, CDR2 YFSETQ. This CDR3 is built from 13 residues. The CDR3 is CASEAGDNSPLHF. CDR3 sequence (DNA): TGCGCCAGCGAGGCAGGGGACAATTCACCCCTCCACTTT.

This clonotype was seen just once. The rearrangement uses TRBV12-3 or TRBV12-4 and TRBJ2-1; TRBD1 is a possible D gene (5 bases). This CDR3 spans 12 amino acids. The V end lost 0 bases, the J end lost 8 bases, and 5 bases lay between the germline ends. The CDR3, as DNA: TGTGCCAGCAGTTTAGCAGGGGATGAGCAGTTCTTC. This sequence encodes CASSLAGDEQFF.

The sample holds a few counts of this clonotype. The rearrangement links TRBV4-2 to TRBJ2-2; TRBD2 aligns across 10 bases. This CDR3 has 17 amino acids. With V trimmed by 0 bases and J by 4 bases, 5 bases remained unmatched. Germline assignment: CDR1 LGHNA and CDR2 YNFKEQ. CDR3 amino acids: CASSQEVLAGRTGELFF. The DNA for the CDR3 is TGTGCCAGCAGCCAAGAGGTACTAGCGGGGCGCACCGGGGAGCTGTTTTTT.

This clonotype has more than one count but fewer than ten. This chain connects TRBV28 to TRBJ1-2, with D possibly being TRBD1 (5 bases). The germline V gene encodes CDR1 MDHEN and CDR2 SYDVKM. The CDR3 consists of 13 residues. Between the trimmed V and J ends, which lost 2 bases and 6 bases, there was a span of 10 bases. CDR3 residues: CASSLRRGDGYTF. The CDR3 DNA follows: TGTGCCAGCAGTTTAAGAAGGGGAGATGGCTACACCTTC.

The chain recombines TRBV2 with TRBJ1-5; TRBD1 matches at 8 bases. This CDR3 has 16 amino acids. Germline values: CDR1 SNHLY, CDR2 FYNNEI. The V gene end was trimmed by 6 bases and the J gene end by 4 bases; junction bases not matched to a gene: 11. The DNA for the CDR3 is TGTGCCAGCAGCCCGACGACAGGGGCGGGAAATCAGCCCCAGCATTTT. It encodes CASSPTTGAGNQPQHF.

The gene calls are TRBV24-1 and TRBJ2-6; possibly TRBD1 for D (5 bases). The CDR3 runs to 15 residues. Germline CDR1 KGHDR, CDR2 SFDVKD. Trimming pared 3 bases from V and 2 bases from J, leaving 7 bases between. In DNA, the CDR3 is TGTGCCACCAGTGATAGGGGAACTGGGGCCAACGTCCTGACTTTC. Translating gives CATSDRGTGANVLTF.

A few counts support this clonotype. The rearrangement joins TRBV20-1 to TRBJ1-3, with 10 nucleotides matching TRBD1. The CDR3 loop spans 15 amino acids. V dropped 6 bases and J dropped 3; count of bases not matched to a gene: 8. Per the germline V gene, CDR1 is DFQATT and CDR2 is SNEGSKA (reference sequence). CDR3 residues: CSAPGDRGFGNTIYF. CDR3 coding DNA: TGCAGTGCGCCGGGGGACAGGGGATTTGGAAACACCATATATTTT.

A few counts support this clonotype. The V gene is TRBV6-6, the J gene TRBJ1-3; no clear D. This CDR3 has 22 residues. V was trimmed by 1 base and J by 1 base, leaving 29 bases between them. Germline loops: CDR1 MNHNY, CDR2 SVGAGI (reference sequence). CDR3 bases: TGTGCCAGCAGTTACTTCCTAAAACCATCAACGGCCCCGGTGGGTTCTGGAAACACCATATATTTT. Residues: CASSYFLKPSTAPVGSGNTIYF.

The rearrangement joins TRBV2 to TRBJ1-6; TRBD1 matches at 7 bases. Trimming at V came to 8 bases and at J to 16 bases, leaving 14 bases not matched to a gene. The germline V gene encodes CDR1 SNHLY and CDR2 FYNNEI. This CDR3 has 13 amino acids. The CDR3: CASVGTVRTLLHF. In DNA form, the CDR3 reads TGTGCCAGCGTCGGGACAGTCCGTACACTTCTCCACTTT.

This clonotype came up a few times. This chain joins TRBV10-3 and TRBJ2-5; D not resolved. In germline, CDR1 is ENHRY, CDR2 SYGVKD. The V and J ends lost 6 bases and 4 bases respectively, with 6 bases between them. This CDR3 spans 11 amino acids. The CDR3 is CAIRSTETQYF. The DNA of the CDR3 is TGTGCCATCAGATCGACAGAGACCCAGTACTTC.

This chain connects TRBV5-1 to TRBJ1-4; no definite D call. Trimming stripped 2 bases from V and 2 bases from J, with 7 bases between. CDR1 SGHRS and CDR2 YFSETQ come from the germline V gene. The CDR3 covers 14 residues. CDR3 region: CASSLSGTNEKLFF. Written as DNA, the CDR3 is TGCGCCAGCAGCTTAAGTGGCACTAATGAAAAACTGTTTTTT.

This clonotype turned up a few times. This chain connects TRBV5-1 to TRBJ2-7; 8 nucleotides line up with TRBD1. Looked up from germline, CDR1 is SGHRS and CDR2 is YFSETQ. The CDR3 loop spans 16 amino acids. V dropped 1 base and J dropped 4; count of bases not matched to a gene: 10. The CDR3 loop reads CASSLRVSGGSYEQYF. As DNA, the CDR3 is TGCGCCAGCAGCTTGCGGGTCTCAGGGGGCTCGTACGAGCAGTACTTC.

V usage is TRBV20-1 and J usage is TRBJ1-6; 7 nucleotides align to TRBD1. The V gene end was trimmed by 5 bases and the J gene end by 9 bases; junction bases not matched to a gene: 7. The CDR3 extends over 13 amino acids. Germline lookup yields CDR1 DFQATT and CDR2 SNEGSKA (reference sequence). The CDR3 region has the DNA TGCAGTGCTTCGACAGGGAAGAGTTCACCCCTCCACTTT. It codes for CSASTGKSSPLHF.

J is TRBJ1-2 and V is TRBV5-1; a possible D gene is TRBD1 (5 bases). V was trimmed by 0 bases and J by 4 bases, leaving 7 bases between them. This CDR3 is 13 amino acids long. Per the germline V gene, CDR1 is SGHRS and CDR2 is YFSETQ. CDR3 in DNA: TGCGCCAGCAGCTTGGAGGGGAGCTATGGCTACACCTTC. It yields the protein CASSLEGSYGYTF.

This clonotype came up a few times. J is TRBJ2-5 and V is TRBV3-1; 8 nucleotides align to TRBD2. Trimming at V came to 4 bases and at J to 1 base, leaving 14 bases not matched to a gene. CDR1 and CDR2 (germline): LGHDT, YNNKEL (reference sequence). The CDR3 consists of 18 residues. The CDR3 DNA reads TGTGCCAGCAGCCGACAGCTTCTGGCGGGGGGCCTCCAAGAGACCCAGTACTTC. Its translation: CASSRQLLAGGLQETQYF.

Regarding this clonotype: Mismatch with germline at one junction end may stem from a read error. DNA for the CDR3: TGTGCTAGCAGCGTAGGAAGCTATAATTCACCCCTCCACTTT. It is translated as CASSVGSYNSPLHF. The chain is built from TRBV9 and TRBJ1-6; D call uncertain. The CDR3 is 14 residues long. The germline CDR1 and CDR2 sequences are SGDLS and YYNGEE.

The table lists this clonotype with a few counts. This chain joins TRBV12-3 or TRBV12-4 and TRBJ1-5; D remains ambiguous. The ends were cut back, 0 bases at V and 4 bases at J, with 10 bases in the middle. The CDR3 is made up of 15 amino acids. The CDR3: CASSLALGRNQPQHF. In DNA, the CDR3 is TGTGCCAGCAGTTTAGCTCTGGGTCGGAATCAGCCCCAGCATTTT.

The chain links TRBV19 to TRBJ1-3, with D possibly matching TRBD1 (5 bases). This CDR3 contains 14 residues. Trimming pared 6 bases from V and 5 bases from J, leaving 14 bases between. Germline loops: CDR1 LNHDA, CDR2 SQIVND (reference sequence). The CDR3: CASSPGTARNTIYF. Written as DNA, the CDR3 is TGTGCCAGTAGCCCCGGGACGGCAAGAAACACCATATATTTT.

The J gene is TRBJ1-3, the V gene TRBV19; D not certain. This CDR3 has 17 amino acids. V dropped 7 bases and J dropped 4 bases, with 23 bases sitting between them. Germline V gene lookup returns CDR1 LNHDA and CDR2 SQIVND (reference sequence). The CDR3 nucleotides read TGTGCCAGTAACGCAAGGCCTTATACTGTCGTCGGAAACACCATATATTTT. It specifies CASNARPYTVVGNTIYF.

CDR3 amino acids: CASSALVPGQSGLRETQYF. CDR3 coding DNA: TGTGCCAGCAGTGCCCTAGTCCCGGGACAATCAGGCCTGCGAGAGACCCAGTACTTC. V gene TRBV6-1 combines with J gene TRBJ2-5, with D possibly being TRBD1 (6 bases). The V gene's germline CDR1 is MNHNS and CDR2 SASEGT. Trimming removed 4 bases at V and 4 bases at J, with 28 bases between. The CDR3 extends over 19 amino acids.

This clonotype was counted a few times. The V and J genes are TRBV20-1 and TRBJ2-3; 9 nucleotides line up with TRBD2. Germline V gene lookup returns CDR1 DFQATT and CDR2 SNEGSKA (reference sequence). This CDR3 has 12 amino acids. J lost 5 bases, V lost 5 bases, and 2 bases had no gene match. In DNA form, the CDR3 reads TGCAGTGCTCCGACTAGCGGAGATACGCAGTATTTT. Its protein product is CSAPTSGDTQYF.

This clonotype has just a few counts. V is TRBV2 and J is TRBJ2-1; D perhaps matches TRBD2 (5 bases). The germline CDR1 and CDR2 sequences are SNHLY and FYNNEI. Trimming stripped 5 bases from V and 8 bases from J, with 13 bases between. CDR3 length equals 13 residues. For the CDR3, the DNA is TGTGCCAGCAGTTCTGGCATTAGCGATGAGCAGTTCTTC. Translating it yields CASSSGISDEQFF.

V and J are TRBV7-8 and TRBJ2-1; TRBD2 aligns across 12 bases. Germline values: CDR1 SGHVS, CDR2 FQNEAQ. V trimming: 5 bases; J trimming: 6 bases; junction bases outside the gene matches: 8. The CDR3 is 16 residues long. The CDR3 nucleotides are TGTGCCAGCAGCGGCCGTGTGGGACTAGCGGGCAATGAGCAGTTCTTC. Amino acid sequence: CASSGRVGLAGNEQFF.

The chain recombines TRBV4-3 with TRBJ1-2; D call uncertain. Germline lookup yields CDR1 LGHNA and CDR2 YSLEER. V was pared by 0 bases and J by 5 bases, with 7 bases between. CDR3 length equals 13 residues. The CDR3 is CASSQESDYGYTF. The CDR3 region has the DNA TGCGCCAGCAGCCAAGAGTCGGATTATGGCTACACCTTC.

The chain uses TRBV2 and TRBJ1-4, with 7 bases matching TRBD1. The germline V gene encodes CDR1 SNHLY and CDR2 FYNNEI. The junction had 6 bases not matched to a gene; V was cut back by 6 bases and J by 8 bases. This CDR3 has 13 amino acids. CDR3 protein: CASRAGGNEKLFF. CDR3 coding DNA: TGTGCCAGCAGGGCAGGGGGTAACGAAAAACTGTTTTTT.

The CDR3 loop is CASSLYGKYNEQFF. As DNA, the CDR3 is TGTGCCAGCAGCTTGTACGGGAAATACAATGAGCAGTTCTTC. V usage is TRBV7-2 and J usage is TRBJ2-1; tentatively, D is TRBD2 (5 bases). Germline V gives CDR1 SGHTA, CDR2 FQGNSA. This CDR3 region has 14 residues. Trimming removed 3 bases from V and 4 bases from J, with 10 bases in between. The full variable domain, rest sourced from reference TRBV7-2 and TRBJ2-1, is GAGVSQSPSNKVTEKGKDVELRCDPISGHTALYWYRQSLGQGLEFLIYFQGNSAPDKSGLPSDRFSAERTGGSVSTLTIQRTQQEDSAVYLCASSLYGKYNEQFFGPGTRLTVL.

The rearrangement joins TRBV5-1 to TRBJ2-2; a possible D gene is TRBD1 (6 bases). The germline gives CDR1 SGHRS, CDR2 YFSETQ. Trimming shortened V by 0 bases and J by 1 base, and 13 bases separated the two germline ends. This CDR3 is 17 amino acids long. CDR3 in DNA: TGCGCCAGCAGCTTGGGAGGAAACAGGGTGAACACCGGGGAGCTGTTTTTT. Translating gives CASSLGGNRVNTGELFF.

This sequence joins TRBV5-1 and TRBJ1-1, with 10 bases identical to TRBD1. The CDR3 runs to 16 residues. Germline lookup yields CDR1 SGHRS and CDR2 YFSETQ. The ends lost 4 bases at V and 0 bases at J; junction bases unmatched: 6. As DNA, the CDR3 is TGCGCCAGCAGCCGACAGGGGGCGGAACTGAACACTGAAGCTTTCTTT. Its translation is CASSRQGAELNTEAFF.